Listed below are T cell receptor beta chains from one sample, sequenced in a study of blood T cell repertoires in COVID-19. Data came from immunoSEQ multiplex PCR; TCRdb stores just in-frame clones and leaves some out. Altogether 250,000 to 300,000 clones are present, approximately 89% being singletons, with the ten largest covering about 2%. The sequenced sample consisted of peripheral blood. The source is a woman between 25 and 40 years old with COVID-19, enrolled during active disease. CDR3s leave out the opening cysteine and the closing phenylalanine or tryptophan. Clone size is stated in some rows and not others, as once, few, many or a class when expanded.

CDR3 protein: ASSPGQVGGYT
V gene: TRBV28
J gene: TRBJ1-2
clone size: .
CDR3 length: 11

CDR3 protein: ASSPTGGGEQF
V gene: TRBV28
J gene: TRBJ2-1
clone size: .
CDR3 length: 11

CDR3 protein: ASSLFSVNTEAF
V gene: TRBV11-2
J gene: TRBJ1-1
clone size: .
CDR3 length: 12

CDR3 protein: ASSPRGYEQF
V gene: TRBV7-2
J gene: TRBJ2-1
clone size: .
CDR3 length: 10

CDR3 protein: ATRGRATEAF
V gene: TRBV24-1
J gene: TRBJ1-1
clone size: .
CDR3 length: 10

CDR3 protein: ATSSGLAGGPYEQY
V gene: TRBV15
J gene: TRBJ2-7
clone size: .
CDR3 length: 14

CDR3 protein: ASSPPWEITDTQY
V gene: TRBV18
J gene: TRBJ2-3
clone size: .
CDR3 length: 13

CDR3 protein: AITPAGGRYEQY
V gene: TRBV10-3
J gene: TRBJ2-7
clone size: .
CDR3 length: 12

CDR3 protein: ASSRVEHNYEQY
V gene: TRBV18
J gene: TRBJ2-7
clone size: .
CDR3 length: 12

CDR3 protein: ASSSSGTGGGGGAF
V gene: TRBV5-5
J gene: TRBJ1-1
clone size: once
CDR3 length: 14

CDR3 protein: ASGTGQGNNQPQH
V gene: TRBV12-5
J gene: TRBJ1-5
clone size: .
CDR3 length: 13

CDR3 protein: ASSLDGLRGEQY
V gene: TRBV11-3
J gene: TRBJ2-7
clone size: .
CDR3 length: 12

CDR3 protein: ASSLTPNRARDSPLH
V gene: TRBV11-2
J gene: TRBJ1-6
clone size: .
CDR3 length: 15

CDR3 protein: ASRLTSPSTDTQY
V gene: TRBV5-1
J gene: TRBJ2-3
clone size: .
CDR3 length: 13

CDR3 protein: ASSQDFGLLNTEAF
V gene: TRBV14
J gene: TRBJ1-1
clone size: .
CDR3 length: 14

CDR3 protein: ASSPLAGVGYEQY
V gene: TRBV18
J gene: TRBJ2-7
clone size: .
CDR3 length: 13

CDR3 protein: ASSQDGASNEQF
V gene: TRBV5-1
J gene: TRBJ2-1
clone size: many
CDR3 length: 12

CDR3 protein: ASRGTGLNTEAF
V gene: TRBV19
J gene: TRBJ1-1
clone size: once
CDR3 length: 12

CDR3 protein: ASSPGTAIYEQY
V gene: TRBV18
J gene: TRBJ2-7
clone size: once
CDR3 length: 12

CDR3 protein: ASSITGTTKNIQY
V gene: TRBV19
J gene: TRBJ2-4
clone size: .
CDR3 length: 13

CDR3 protein: ASSKDRGPHQPQH
V gene: TRBV6-6
J gene: TRBJ1-5
clone size: .
CDR3 length: 13

CDR3 protein: ASSLEQGAYGYT
V gene: TRBV5-1
J gene: TRBJ1-2
clone size: .
CDR3 length: 12

CDR3 protein: ASSSRSGTGKGDEQY
V gene: TRBV9
J gene: TRBJ2-7
clone size: .
CDR3 length: 15

CDR3 protein: ASSPREGDDNQPQH
V gene: TRBV7-6
J gene: TRBJ1-5
clone size: .
CDR3 length: 14

CDR3 protein: ASSLGREQY
V gene: TRBV7-9
J gene: TRBJ2-7
clone size: .
CDR3 length: 9

CDR3 protein: ASSYGREGQETQY
V gene: TRBV6-5
J gene: TRBJ2-5
clone size: .
CDR3 length: 13

CDR3 protein: ASSFGQWTYEQY
V gene: TRBV5-5
J gene: TRBJ2-7
clone size: .
CDR3 length: 12

CDR3 protein: SVGPSGKGGELF
V gene: TRBV29-1
J gene: TRBJ2-2
clone size: .
CDR3 length: 12

CDR3 protein: ASSRDTVNYGYT
V gene: TRBV6-5
J gene: TRBJ1-2
clone size: .
CDR3 length: 12

CDR3 protein: ASSSGSGRPWETQY
V gene: TRBV5-1
J gene: TRBJ2-5
clone size: .
CDR3 length: 14

CDR3 protein: ASSPGLVQGTQY
V gene: TRBV5-5
J gene: TRBJ2-5
clone size: once
CDR3 length: 12

CDR3 protein: ASSLELAGDTGELF
V gene: TRBV5-6
J gene: TRBJ2-2
clone size: .
CDR3 length: 14

CDR3 protein: ASSPAGGVGEAF
V gene: TRBV5-1
J gene: TRBJ1-1
clone size: .
CDR3 length: 12

CDR3 protein: AWSQTGGSQPQH
V gene: TRBV30
J gene: TRBJ1-5
clone size: .
CDR3 length: 12

CDR3 protein: ASEPNGGGRGTEAF
V gene: TRBV5-4
J gene: TRBJ1-1
clone size: .
CDR3 length: 14

CDR3 protein: ASSLERELEQY
V gene: TRBV5-4
J gene: TRBJ2-7
clone size: .
CDR3 length: 11

CDR3 protein: ASSSRDRVGSAF
V gene: TRBV6-5
J gene: TRBJ1-1
clone size: .
CDR3 length: 12

CDR3 protein: ASSLSDRVYEQY
V gene: TRBV7-2
J gene: TRBJ2-7
clone size: .
CDR3 length: 12

CDR3 protein: ASSLGQGQQPQH
V gene: TRBV7-2
J gene: TRBJ1-5
clone size: once
CDR3 length: 12

CDR3 protein: ATRLAGDSEQF
V gene: TRBV24-1
J gene: TRBJ2-1
clone size: .
CDR3 length: 11

CDR3 protein: ASSGPIDRGNNTGELF
V gene: TRBV10-1
J gene: TRBJ2-2
clone size: .
CDR3 length: 16

CDR3 protein: ASSGLSSYNEQF
V gene: TRBV6-2/TRBV6-3
J gene: TRBJ2-1
clone size: .
CDR3 length: 12

CDR3 protein: ASSKPSGGFSYNEQF
V gene: TRBV11-2
J gene: TRBJ2-1
clone size: .
CDR3 length: 15

CDR3 protein: ASSLVGDTEAF
V gene: TRBV7-9
J gene: TRBJ1-1
clone size: .
CDR3 length: 11

CDR3 protein: ASSPLTSGSSNEQF
V gene: TRBV5-4
J gene: TRBJ2-1
clone size: once
CDR3 length: 14

CDR3 protein: SASSGTTYEQY
V gene: TRBV20-1
J gene: TRBJ2-7
clone size: .
CDR3 length: 11

CDR3 protein: ASSFGQDTQY
V gene: TRBV2
J gene: TRBJ2-3
clone size: .
CDR3 length: 10

CDR3 protein: ASTGVGGSSDTQY
V gene: TRBV9
J gene: TRBJ2-3
clone size: .
CDR3 length: 13

CDR3 protein: AWSTGGLDEQY
V gene: TRBV30
J gene: TRBJ2-7
clone size: .
CDR3 length: 11

CDR3 protein: ASSLGRGQVYGYT
V gene: TRBV13
J gene: TRBJ1-2
clone size: once
CDR3 length: 13

CDR3 protein: ASAVSSYEQY
V gene: TRBV3-1/TRBV3-2
J gene: TRBJ2-7
clone size: .
CDR3 length: 10

CDR3 protein: SAREGAEQY
V gene: TRBV20-1
J gene: TRBJ2-7
clone size: .
CDR3 length: 9

CDR3 protein: ASSVTSNTEAF
V gene: TRBV6-4
J gene: TRBJ1-1
clone size: .
CDR3 length: 11

CDR3 protein: SVEDLGLAGFSTDTQY
V gene: TRBV29-1
J gene: TRBJ2-3
clone size: .
CDR3 length: 16